This T cell receptor beta chain was documented in a study of control samples from healthy donors and cancer patients. Per germline, CDR1 SGHRS and CDR2 YFSETQ. With 0 bases clipped from V and 4 bases from J, the junction kept 4 bases outside the gene matches. CDR3 length: 15 amino acids. Assay used: immunoSEQ multiplex PCR; TCRdb lists only in-frame clones, some missing. The table lists tens of thousands of clones, 87% of them singletons. The gene calls are TRBV5-1 and TRBJ2-1; TRBD2 matches at 7 bases. This TCR was sampled from a woman aged 45-59 years with head and neck cancer. Sample: PBMCs. CDR3: CASSLGAGEYNEQFF. In nucleotides, the CDR3 is TGCGCCAGCAGCTTGGGGGCGGGGGAATACAATGAGCAGTTCTTC. The full variable domain, rest sourced from reference TRBV5-1 and TRBJ2-1, is KAGVTQTPRYLIKTRGQQVTLSCSPISGHRSVSWYQQTPGQGLQFLFEYFSETQRNKGNFPGRFSGRQFSNSRSEMNVSTLELGDSALYLCASSLGAGEYNEQFFGPGTRLTVL.